The clone carrying this T cell receptor (beta chain) was picked up a small number of times. This sample is drawn from a study of glioma-infiltrating T cells after dendritic cell vaccination. The CDR3 runs 13 residues. The ends were cut back, 9 bases at V and 2 bases at J, with 10 bases in the middle. The germline V gene encodes CDR1 SNHLY and CDR2 FYNNEI. Time point defined: after dendritic cell vaccination, including at tumor progression/relapse. No glioblastoma patient carried an isocitrate dehydrogenase mutation. The immunoSEQ assay amplified TCRB CDR3 from up to roughly 2 ug DNA. Amplification used 60 V beta primers and 13 J beta primers. Sequenced by immunoSEQ multiplex PCR; TCRdb stores in-frame clones only, minus some. The sample contains tens of thousands of clones, about 81% of which appear only once.

The clonotype originates from a human donor with glioblastoma. Sequenced material: blood, taken after dendritic cell vaccination. J is TRBJ1-4 and V is TRBV2; D is possibly TRBD1 (5 bases). The CDR3 region has the DNA TGTGCCAGATCCGACAGCACTAATGAAAAACTGTTTTTT. It specifies CARSDSTNEKLFF. The full variable domain, rest sourced from reference TRBV2 and TRBJ1-4, is EPEVTQTPSHQVTQMGQEVILRCVPISNHLYFYWYRQILGQKVEFLVSFYNNEISEKSEIFDDQFSVERPDGSNFTLKIRSTKLEDSAMYFCARSDSTNEKLFFGSGTQLSVL.